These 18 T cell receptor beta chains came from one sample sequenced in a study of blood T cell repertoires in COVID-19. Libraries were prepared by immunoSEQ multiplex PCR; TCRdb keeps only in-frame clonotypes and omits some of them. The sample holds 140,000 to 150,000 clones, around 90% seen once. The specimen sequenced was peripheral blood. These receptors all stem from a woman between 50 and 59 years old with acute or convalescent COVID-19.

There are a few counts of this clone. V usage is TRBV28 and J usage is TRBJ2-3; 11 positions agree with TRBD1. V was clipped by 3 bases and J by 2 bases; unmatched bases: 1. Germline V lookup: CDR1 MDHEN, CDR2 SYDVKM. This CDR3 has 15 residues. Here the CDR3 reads CASSLGQGDTDTQYF. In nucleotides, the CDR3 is TGTGCCAGCAGTTTGGGACAGGGGGACACAGATACGCAGTATTTT.

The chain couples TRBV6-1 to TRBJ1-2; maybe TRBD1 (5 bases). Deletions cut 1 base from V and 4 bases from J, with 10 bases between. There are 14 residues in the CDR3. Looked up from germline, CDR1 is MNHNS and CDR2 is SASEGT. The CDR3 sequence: CASSEVAGVYGYTF. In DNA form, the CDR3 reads TGTGCCAGCAGTGAAGTGGCGGGGGTCTATGGCTACACCTTC.

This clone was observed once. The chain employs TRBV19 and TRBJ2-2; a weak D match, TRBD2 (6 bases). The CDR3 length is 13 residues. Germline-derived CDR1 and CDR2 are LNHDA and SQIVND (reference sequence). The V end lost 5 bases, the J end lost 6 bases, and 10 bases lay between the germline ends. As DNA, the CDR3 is TGTGCCAGTAGTGTTGGAGGGCCCGGGGAGCTGTTTTTT. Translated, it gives CASSVGGPGELFF. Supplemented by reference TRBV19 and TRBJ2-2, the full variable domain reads DGGITQSPKYLFRKEGQNVTLSCEQNLNHDAMYWYRQDPGQGLRLIYYSQIVNDFQKGDIAEGYSVSREKKESFPLTVTSAQKNPTAFYLCASSVGGPGELFFGEGSRLTVL.

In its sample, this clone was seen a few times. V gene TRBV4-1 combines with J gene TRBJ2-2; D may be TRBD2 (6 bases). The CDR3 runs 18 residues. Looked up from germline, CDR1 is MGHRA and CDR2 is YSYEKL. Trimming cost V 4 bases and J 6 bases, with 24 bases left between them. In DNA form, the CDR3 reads TGCGCCAGCAGCCCCCTAGAGGAGTTGGCGGGATCGTCCGGGGAGCTGTTTTTT. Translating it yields CASSPLEELAGSSGELFF.

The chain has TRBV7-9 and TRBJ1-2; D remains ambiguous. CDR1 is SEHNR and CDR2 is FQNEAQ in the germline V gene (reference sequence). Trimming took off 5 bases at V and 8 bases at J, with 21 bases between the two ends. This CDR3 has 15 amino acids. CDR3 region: CASSPTANRVGGYTF. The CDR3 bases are TGTGCCAGCAGCCCCACGGCAAACCGGGTCGGGGGCTACACCTTC.

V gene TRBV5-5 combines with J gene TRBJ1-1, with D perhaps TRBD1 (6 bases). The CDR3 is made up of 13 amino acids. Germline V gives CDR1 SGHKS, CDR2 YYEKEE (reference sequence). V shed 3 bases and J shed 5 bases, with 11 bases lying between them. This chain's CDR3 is CASSSQGWTEAFF. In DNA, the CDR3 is TGTGCCAGCAGCTCACAGGGTTGGACTGAAGCTTTCTTT.

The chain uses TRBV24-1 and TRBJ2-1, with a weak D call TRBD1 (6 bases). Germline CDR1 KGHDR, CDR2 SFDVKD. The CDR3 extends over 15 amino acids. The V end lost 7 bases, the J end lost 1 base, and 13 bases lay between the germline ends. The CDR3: CATSQQGGSYNEQFF. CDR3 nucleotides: TGTGCCACCAGCCAACAGGGTGGGTCCTACAATGAGCAGTTCTTC.

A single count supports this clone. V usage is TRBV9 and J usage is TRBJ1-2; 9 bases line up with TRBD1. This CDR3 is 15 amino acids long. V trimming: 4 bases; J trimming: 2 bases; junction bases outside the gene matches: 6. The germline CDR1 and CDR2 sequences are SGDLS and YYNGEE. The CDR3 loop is CASSRDRGTNYGYTF. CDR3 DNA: TGTGCCAGCAGCCGAGACAGGGGGACAAACTATGGCTACACCTTC.

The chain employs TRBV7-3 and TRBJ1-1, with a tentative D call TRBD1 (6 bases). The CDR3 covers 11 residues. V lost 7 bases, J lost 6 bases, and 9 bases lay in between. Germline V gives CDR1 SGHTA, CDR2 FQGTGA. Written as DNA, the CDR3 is TGTGCCAGCAACGACAGGCCTGAAGCTTTCTTT. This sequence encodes CASNDRPEAFF.

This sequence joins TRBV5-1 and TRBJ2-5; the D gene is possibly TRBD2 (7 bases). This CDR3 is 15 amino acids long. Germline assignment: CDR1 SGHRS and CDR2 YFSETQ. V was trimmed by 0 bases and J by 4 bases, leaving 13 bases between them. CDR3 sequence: CASSLVAGEGETQYF. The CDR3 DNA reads TGCGCCAGCAGCTTGGTGGCAGGGGAGGGAGAGACCCAGTACTTC.

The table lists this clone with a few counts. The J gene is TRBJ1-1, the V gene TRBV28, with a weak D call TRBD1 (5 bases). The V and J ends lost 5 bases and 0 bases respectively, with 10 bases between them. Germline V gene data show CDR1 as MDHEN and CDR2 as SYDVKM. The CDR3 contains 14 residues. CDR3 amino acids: CASSPGGMNTEAFF. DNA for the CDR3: TGTGCCAGCAGTCCCGGGGGGATGAACACTGAAGCTTTCTTT.

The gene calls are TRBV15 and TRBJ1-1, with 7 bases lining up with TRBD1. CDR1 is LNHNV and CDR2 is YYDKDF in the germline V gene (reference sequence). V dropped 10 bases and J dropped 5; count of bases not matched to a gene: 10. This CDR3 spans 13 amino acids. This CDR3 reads CAILEGAETEAFF. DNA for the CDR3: TGTGCCATTCTGGAGGGGGCAGAAACTGAAGCTTTCTTT.

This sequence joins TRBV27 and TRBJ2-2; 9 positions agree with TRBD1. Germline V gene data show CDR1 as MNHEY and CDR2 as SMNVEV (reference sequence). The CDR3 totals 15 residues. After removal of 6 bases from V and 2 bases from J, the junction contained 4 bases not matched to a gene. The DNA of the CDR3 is TGTGCCAGCAGACAGGGGGCGGTCAACACCGGGGAGCTGTTTTTT. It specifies CASRQGAVNTGELFF.

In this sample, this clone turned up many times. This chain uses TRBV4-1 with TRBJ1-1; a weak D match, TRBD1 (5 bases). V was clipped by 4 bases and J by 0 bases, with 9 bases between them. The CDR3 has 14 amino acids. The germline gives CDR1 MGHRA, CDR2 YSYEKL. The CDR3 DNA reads TGCGCCAGCAGCCTGGGCAGGGTGAACACTGAAGCTTTCTTT. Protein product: CASSLGRVNTEAFF.

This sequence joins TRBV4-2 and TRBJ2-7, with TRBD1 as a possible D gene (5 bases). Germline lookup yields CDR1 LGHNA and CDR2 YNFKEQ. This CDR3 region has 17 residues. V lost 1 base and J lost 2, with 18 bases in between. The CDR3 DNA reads TGTGCCAGCAGCCAAGTACTGGGCAGGGCCTCAACCTACGAGCAGTACTTC. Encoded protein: CASSQVLGRASTYEQYF.

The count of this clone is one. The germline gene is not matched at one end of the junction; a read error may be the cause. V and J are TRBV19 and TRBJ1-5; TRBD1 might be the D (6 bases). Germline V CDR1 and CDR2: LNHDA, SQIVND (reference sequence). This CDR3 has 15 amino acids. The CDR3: CASSKQGLSDQPQHF. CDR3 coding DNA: TGTGCCAGTAGTAAACAGGGCCTTAGCGATCAGCCCCAGCATTTT.

DNA of the CDR3: TGTGCCAGCAGCTTATTTCGGGGACATTTGCGCACTGAAGCTTTCTTT. This sequence encodes CASSLFRGHLRTEAFF. This chain connects TRBV7-2 to TRBJ1-1; D is perhaps TRBD1 (6 bases). This CDR3 region has 16 residues. V lost 2 bases and J lost 4, with 17 bases in between. CDR1 and CDR2 from the germline V gene are SGHTA and FQGNSA.

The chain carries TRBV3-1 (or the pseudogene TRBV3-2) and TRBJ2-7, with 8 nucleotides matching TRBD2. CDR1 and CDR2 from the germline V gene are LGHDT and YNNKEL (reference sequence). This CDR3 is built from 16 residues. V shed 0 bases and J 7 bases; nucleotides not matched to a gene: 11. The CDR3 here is CASSQEGASGSREQYF. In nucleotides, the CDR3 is TGTGCCAGCAGCCAAGAAGGGGCTAGCGGGTCTCGGGAGCAGTACTTC.